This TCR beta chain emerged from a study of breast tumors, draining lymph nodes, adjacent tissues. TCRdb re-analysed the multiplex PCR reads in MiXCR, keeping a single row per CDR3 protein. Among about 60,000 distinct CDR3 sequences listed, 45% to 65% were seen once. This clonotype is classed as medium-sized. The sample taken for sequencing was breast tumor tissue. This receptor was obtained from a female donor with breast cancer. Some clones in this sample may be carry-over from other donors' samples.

CDR3 in amino acids: CATSRDQQGQYF. The DNA of the CDR3 is TGTGCCACCAGCAGAGATCAGCAGGGGCAGTACTTC. The chain couples TRBV15 to TRBJ2-7; possibly TRBD1 for D (5 bases). Trimming removed 0 bases from V and 9 bases from J, with 9 bases in between. Germline values: CDR1 LNHNV, CDR2 YYDKDF (reference sequence). The CDR3 totals 12 residues.